This TCR beta chain was documented in a study of shared clonotypes between healthy human individuals. Whole-study context: Serving as donors were two women and a few men, whose ages spanned 18 to 49. CD4 naive and memory got three plates each, CD8 naive two, CD8 memory one.

Study results and limitations: Approximately 4.6% of naive CD4 clonotypes were common to four donors.

For each subset, genomic DNA was distributed in equal portions over several immunoSEQ plates. The protocol was immunoSEQ multiplex PCR, while the TCRdb copy is restricted to in-frame clones and leaves out a portion. This sample has about 2 million clones; approximately 95% occur once, and the top ten carry roughly 1%. Of note for this clone: Its antigen is not known.

The naive CD8 fraction comprised CD45RO-negative cells positively selected for CCR7 and excluded terminally differentiated effector memory CD45RA+ cells. The germline V gene encodes CDR1 SNHLY and CDR2 FYNNEI. Trimming stripped 3 bases from V and 0 bases from J, with 15 bases between. This CDR3 region has 16 residues. The genes are TRBV2 and TRBJ2-7; the D call may be TRBD1 or TRBD2 (5 bases each). The receptor's source is a man in his late teens or twenties in good health. Sequencing was carried out using naive CD8+ T cells sorted from blood. Written as DNA, the CDR3 is TGTGCCAGCAGTGAGATGGGACGAACCCTCTCCTACGAGCAGTACTTC. Translated, it gives CASSEMGRTLSYEQYF.